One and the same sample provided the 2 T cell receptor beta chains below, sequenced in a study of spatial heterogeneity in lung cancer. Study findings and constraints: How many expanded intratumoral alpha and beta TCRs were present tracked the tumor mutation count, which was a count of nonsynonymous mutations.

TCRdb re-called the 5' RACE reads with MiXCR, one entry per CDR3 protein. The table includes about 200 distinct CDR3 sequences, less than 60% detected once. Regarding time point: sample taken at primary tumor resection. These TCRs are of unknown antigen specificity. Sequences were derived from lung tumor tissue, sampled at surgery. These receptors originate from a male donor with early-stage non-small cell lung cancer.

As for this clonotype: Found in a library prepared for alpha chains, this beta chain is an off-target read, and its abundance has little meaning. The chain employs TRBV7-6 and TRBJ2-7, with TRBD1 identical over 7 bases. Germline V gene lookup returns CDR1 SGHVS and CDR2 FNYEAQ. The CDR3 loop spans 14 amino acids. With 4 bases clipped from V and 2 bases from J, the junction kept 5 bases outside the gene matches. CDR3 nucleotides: TGTGCCAGCAGCTCCGGGGACAGCACCTACGAGCAGTACTTC. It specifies CASSSGDSTYEQYF.

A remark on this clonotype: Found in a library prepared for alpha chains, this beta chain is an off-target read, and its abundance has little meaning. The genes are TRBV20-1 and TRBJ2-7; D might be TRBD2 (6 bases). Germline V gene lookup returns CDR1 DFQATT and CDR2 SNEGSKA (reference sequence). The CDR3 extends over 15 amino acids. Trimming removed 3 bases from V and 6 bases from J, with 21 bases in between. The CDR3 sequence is CSASVRGALPSEQYF. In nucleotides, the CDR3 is TGCAGTGCTAGTGTTCGCGGGGCGTTGCCCTCCGAGCAGTACTTC.